This TCR beta chain was recorded in a study of neoadjuvant anti-PD-1 for oral cavity cancer. Looking at the study overall: Most patients had three to four biweekly doses of 3 mg/kg nivolumab before resection. Non-progressing patients received a fourth nivolumab dose near day 43, then surgery on days 50-56.

Some clones are missing from TCRdb's copy, which holds only in-frame ones; the method was immunoSEQ multiplex PCR. In the table there are tens of thousands of clones, about nine tenths of which are singletons. Described time point: after neoadjuvant nivolumab, at surgical resection. Patients had HPV-negative, locally advanced oral cavity squamous cell carcinoma. PBMCs were not maintained or expanded in culture before analysis. V was shortened by 7 bases and J by 1 base, with 14 bases between the two germline ends. This CDR3 has 14 amino acids. Per the germline V gene, CDR1 is SQVTM and CDR2 is ANQGSEA.

This TCR was sampled from a person aged 35-79 years with oral cavity squamous cell carcinoma. The gene calls are TRBV29-1 and TRBJ1-5; D unclear. Sample: PBMCs, taken after nivolumab (anti-PD-1) treatment. CDR3 in amino acids: CSAIVGPSNQPQHF. CDR3 sequence (DNA): TGCAGCGCCATTGTTGGGCCCAGCAATCAGCCCCAGCATTTT.